This T cell receptor beta chain was found in a study of shared clonotypes between healthy human individuals. This table comes from immunoSEQ multiplex PCR, and its TCRdb copy is limited to in-frame clones, with some not included. The sample lists 400,000 to 600,000 clones, nearly 80% occurring once. This TCR was recovered from a woman in her thirties or forties in good health. Some clones in this sample may be carry-over from other donors' samples. Sequencing was performed on PBMCs.

As DNA, the CDR3 is TGTGCCAGCAGCGCCGGGACGTGGGGTTCCGGGGAGCTGTTTTTT. Its protein is CASSAGTWGSGELFF. The rearrangement uses TRBV27 and TRBJ2-2; the D call may be TRBD1 or TRBD2 (5 bases each). The CDR3 sequence is 15 residues long. V was clipped by 6 bases and J by 6 bases, with 17 bases between them. Germline V gene data show CDR1 as MNHEY and CDR2 as SMNVEV (reference sequence).